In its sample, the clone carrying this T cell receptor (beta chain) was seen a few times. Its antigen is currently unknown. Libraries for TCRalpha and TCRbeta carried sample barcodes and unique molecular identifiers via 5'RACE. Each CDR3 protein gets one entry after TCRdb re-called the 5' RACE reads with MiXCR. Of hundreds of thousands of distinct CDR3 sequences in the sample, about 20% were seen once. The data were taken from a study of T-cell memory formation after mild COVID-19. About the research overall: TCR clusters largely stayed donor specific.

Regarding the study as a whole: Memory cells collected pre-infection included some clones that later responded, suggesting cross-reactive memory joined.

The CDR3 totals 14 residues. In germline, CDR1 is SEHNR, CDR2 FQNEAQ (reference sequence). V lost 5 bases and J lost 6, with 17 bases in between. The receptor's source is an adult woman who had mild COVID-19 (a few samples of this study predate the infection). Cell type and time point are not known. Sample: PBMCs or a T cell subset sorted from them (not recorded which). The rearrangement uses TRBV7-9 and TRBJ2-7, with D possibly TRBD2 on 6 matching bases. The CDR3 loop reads CASSRATGVREQYF. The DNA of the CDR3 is TGTGCCAGCAGCCGGGCCACGGGGGTGCGCGAGCAGTACTTC.